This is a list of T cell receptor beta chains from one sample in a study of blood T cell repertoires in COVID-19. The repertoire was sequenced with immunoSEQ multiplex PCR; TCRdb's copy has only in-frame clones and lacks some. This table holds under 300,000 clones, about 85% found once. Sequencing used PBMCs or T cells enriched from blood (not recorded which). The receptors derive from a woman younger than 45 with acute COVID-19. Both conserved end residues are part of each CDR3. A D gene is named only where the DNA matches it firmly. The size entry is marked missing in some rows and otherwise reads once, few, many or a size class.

TGTGCCAGCAGCGAGACAGGGTTTGCCGGGTTTAGGGGCTACACCTTC	CASSETGFAGFRGYTF	TRBV9	TRBJ1-2	TRBD1	-
TGTGCCACCGACAACCCCTCTGGAAACACCATATATTTT	CATDNPSGNTIYF	TRBV12-3/TRBV12-4	TRBJ1-3	-	-
TGCGCCAGCAGCTTGTTTTTGGGAGACGATGAGACCCAGTACTTC	CASSLFLGDDETQYF	TRBV5-1	TRBJ2-5	-	-
TGTGCCAGCAGCTACAGGGCGTCTAATGAAAAACTGTTTTTT	CASSYRASNEKLFF	TRBV13	TRBJ1-4	-	-
TGTGCCAGTAGTGAACCGGGAAAAGCCAAAAACATTCAGTACTTC	CASSEPGKAKNIQYF	TRBV19	TRBJ2-4	-	once
TGTGCCAGCAGCTTAGCTGCAGGGGGCACTGAAGCTTTCTTT	CASSLAAGGTEAFF	TRBV7-9	TRBJ1-1	TRBD1	-
TGTGCCAGCAGTTCCGGGATTAATTCACCCCTCCACTTT	CASSSGINSPLHF	TRBV28	TRBJ1-6	-	-
TGTGCCAGCAGCTTAACGAGGAGGGGAGGGGGCTACACCTTC	CASSLTRRGGGYTF	TRBV7-3	TRBJ1-2	-	-
TGTGCCAGCAGTTTACAGGCGGGATCAGCCTACGAGCAGTACTTC	CASSLQAGSAYEQYF	TRBV27	TRBJ2-7	-	-
TGTGCCAGCAGTCCAGGGGGCCCTAACACCGGGGAGCTGTTTTTT	CASSPGGPNTGELFF	TRBV7-9	TRBJ2-2	TRBD1	-
TGTGCCAGCTCGTCGACCGGGACTCCCTTTGGAGAGACCCAGTACTTC	CASSSTGTPFGETQYF	TRBV18	TRBJ2-5	-	-
TGTGCCAGCAGCCAAGATTGGGGCAGGGGGAGCGCAGATACGCAGTATTTT	CASSQDWGRGSADTQYF	TRBV4-2	TRBJ2-3	TRBD1	once
TGTGCCAGCAGTTACGTAACAGGGGGCTATAACGAGCAGTACTTC	CASSYVTGGYNEQYF	TRBV6-2/TRBV6-3	TRBJ2-7	TRBD1	few
TGCGCCAGCAGCTCCCCCGAAGCCCATACTTACGAGCAGTACTTC	CASSSPEAHTYEQYF	TRBV5-1	TRBJ2-7	-	-
TGTGCCAGCAGTCTCCGCCTAGCGGGAGGGTCCTACAATGAGCAGTTCTTC	CASSLRLAGGSYNEQFF	TRBV27	TRBJ2-1	TRBD2	few
TGTGCCAGCAGTAGGGGCGTTGACGAAAAACTGTTTTTT	CASSRGVDEKLFF	TRBV27	TRBJ1-4	-	-
TGTGCCAGTAGTGGTCCGGGGGCTAATGAAAAACTGTTTTTT	CASSGPGANEKLFF	TRBV27	TRBJ1-4	-	-
TGTGCCAGCAGTGGCAGGGGTGGTTCACCCCTCCACTTT	CASSGRGGSPLHF	TRBV25-1	TRBJ1-6	-	-
TGTGCCAGCAGTTACACTAGCGGGGAAGAGACCCAGTACTTC	CASSYTSGEETQYF	TRBV6-5	TRBJ2-5	TRBD2	-
TGTGCCAGCAGGCGGACAGGGTATGGTCAGCCCCAGCATTTT	CASRRTGYGQPQHF	TRBV28	TRBJ1-5	TRBD1	-
TGTGCCAGCAGCTTGCTGGACAGGCCGAACACTGAAGCTTTCTTT	CASSLLDRPNTEAFF	TRBV7-8	TRBJ1-1	TRBD1	few
TGTGCCAGCAGCCTAAATTGGGAGGGAGGGAACGAGCAGTACTTC	CASSLNWEGGNEQYF	TRBV5-8	TRBJ2-7	TRBD2	-
TGTGCCACCAGCAGCGGCGGGACAGGCTACGAGCAGTACTTC	CATSSGGTGYEQYF	TRBV15	TRBJ2-7	TRBD1	-
TGTGCCAGCAGTGAAGCGATTCTAGCGGGGGTAGCCTACAATGAGCAGTTCTTC	CASSEAILAGVAYNEQFF	TRBV2	TRBJ2-1	TRBD2	-
TGTGCCAGCAGCTTAGGGACAGAAGGAGCTTTCTTT	CASSLGTEGAFF	TRBV7-2	TRBJ1-1	-	-
TGTGCCAGCAGCCTGTCCGGACAGGGGAAGGGCTACTATGGCTACACCTTC	CASSLSGQGKGYYGYTF	TRBV5-8	TRBJ1-2	TRBD1	-
TGCGCCAGCGAAGAGGGAGAGACCCAGTACTTC	CASEEGETQYF	TRBV10-2	TRBJ2-5	-	-
TGTGCCAGCAGGCCGAATCCTGGACATTACGAGCAGTACTTC	CASRPNPGHYEQYF	TRBV2	TRBJ2-7	-	-
TGTGCCAGCAGCTTGCTAACAGGGGACAAAAACATTCAGTACTTC	CASSLLTGDKNIQYF	TRBV5-6	TRBJ2-4	TRBD1	-
TGTGCCAGCTCACCAGGGACAGACAATGAGCAGTTCTTC	CASSPGTDNEQFF	TRBV18	TRBJ2-1	TRBD1	-
TGTGCCAGTAGTAGGCGACAGGGGGTGGAGGTGACCCAGTACTTC	CASSRRQGVEVTQYF	TRBV19	TRBJ2-5	TRBD1	-
TGTGCCAGCAACCAATTAGGGGGTAATGAAAAACTGTTTTTT	CASNQLGGNEKLFF	TRBV4-2	TRBJ1-4	-	-
TGTGCCAGCAGTCTGGACAGCCTCTACGAGCAGTACTTC	CASSLDSLYEQYF	TRBV12-3/TRBV12-4	TRBJ2-7	-	-
TGCGCCAGCAGCCACCCGGGGGACAGGGGGCACTATGAGCAGTTCTTC	CASSHPGDRGHYEQFF	TRBV4-1	TRBJ2-1	TRBD1	-
TGTGCCAGCAGCCCAACAGGGGTATCGGAGACCCAGTACTTC	CASSPTGVSETQYF	TRBV7-3	TRBJ2-5	TRBD1	-
TGTGCCAGCAGTAACGACAGGGGGCCAACTCTGACAGGGGCCAACGTCCTGACTTTC	CASSNDRGPTLTGANVLTF	TRBV28	TRBJ2-6	TRBD1	-
TGTGCCAGCAGCGTACAATCCACCCTGAACACTGAAGCTTTCTTT	CASSVQSTLNTEAFF	TRBV4-2	TRBJ1-1	-	-
TGTGCCAGCAGTCGGGGGGATGAAGCTTTCTTT	CASSRGDEAFF	TRBV12-3/TRBV12-4	TRBJ1-1	-	few
TGTGCCACCAGCAGAGATTTTGTAAGGGGCCAGGAGAACACTGAAGCTTTCTTT	CATSRDFVRGQENTEAFF	TRBV15	TRBJ1-1	-	-
TGTGCCTCCACCCCAGGGACTAGCGGGGGGGCTAGCACAGATACGCAGTATTTT	CASTPGTSGGASTDTQYF	TRBV28	TRBJ2-3	TRBD2	-
TGTGCCAGTAGTTCTCGGGATAGCAATCAGCCCCAGCATTTT	CASSSRDSNQPQHF	TRBV19	TRBJ1-5	-	-
TGTGCCAGCAGCGCCCGGGACACTATCATCGCTTTCTTT	CASSARDTIIAFF	TRBV9	TRBJ1-1	-	-
TGTGCCAGCAGTCCTACAGGGTCCTACGAGCAGTACTTC	CASSPTGSYEQYF	TRBV3-1/TRBV3-2	TRBJ2-7	-	-
TGTGCCAGCAGCCCGGGGACTAGCGGGGATAAGCAGTACTTC	CASSPGTSGDKQYF	TRBV3-1/TRBV3-2	TRBJ2-7	TRBD2	-
TGTGCCAGCAGATCGACTAGCGGGAGGGCGTTCTTC	CASRSTSGRAFF	TRBV6-5	TRBJ2-1	TRBD2	once
TGTGCCAGCAGTGAAAAGCCTTTTGAGCAGTTCTTC	CASSEKPFEQFF	TRBV2	TRBJ2-1	-	-
TGCGCCAGCAGCCAAGAACTTGCTGGACAGAACTATGGCTACACCTTC	CASSQELAGQNYGYTF	TRBV4-3	TRBJ1-2	-	-
TGTGCCAGCAGTTATTCCGGACAGAGTAACGCTGAAGCTTTCTTT	CASSYSGQSNAEAFF	TRBV6-5	TRBJ1-1	-	-
TGTGCCAGCAGCCGCTCCGAGACAGGGGGTGAAAAACTGTTTTTT	CASSRSETGGEKLFF	TRBV28	TRBJ1-4	TRBD1	-
TGTGCCAGCAGTTCTCCAGGGGTGAAGACCCAGTACTTC	CASSSPGVKTQYF	TRBV28	TRBJ2-5	-	-
TGTGCCAGCAGTTTACCGACAGGGGGATCAAATCAGCCCCAGCATTTT	CASSLPTGGSNQPQHF	TRBV28	TRBJ1-5	TRBD1	few
TGTGCCAGCAGTAAACAGGGGCCCAACTATGGCTACACCTTC	CASSKQGPNYGYTF	TRBV6-5	TRBJ1-2	TRBD1	-
TGTGCCAGCAGGTCAGGGACTTACCAAGAGACCCAGTACTTC	CASRSGTYQETQYF	TRBV7-9	TRBJ2-5	-	-
TGTGCCAGCAGCTTGGTGACTCTATATAGCAATCAGCCCCAGCATTTT	CASSLVTLYSNQPQHF	TRBV7-9	TRBJ1-5	-	once
TGTGCCAGCAGCGGAGGTGTAAGGACTGAATATTTTGGGGAGCTGTTTTTT	CASSGGVRTEYFGELFF	TRBV7-9	TRBJ2-2	-	-
TGTGCCAGCAGTGAACACAGCAGGGGGCATGAAAAACTGTTTTTT	CASSEHSRGHEKLFF	TRBV6-1	TRBJ1-4	TRBD1	-
TGTGCCAGCAGTTACGGGCACTCCTACGAGCAGTACTTC	CASSYGHSYEQYF	TRBV6-2/TRBV6-3	TRBJ2-7	-	-
TGCAGTGCTGGGAACCGGGGTCAACTGTTTTTT	CSAGNRGQLFF	TRBV20-1	TRBJ1-4	-	once